Given below is one T cell receptor (beta chain) in context. This sample stems from a study of blood T cell repertoires in COVID-19. Sequenced by immunoSEQ multiplex PCR; TCRdb stores in-frame clones only, minus some. The sample shows approximately 160,000 clones, more than 85% of them seen only once. Between the trimmed V and J ends, which lost 4 bases and 0 bases, there was a span of 14 bases. This CDR3 is built from 16 residues. CDR1 and CDR2 (germline): SGDLS, YYNGEE. Specimen: peripheral blood. The chain combines TRBV9 with TRBJ2-1; weak D call: TRBD1 (6 bases). The source is a man between 45 and 60 years old with acute or convalescent COVID-19. DNA for the CDR3: TGTGCCAGCAGCCCTGGTGGGGACATCTCCTACAATGAGCAGTTCTTC. It specifies CASSPGGDISYNEQFF.